The clone carrying this T cell receptor beta chain has just one count. This specimen belongs to a study of blood T cell repertoires in COVID-19. The overall study: Sample material is recorded as cDNA or gDNA derived from T cells, B-cell-depleted T cells, or PBMCs.

Clones were sequenced by immunoSEQ multiplex PCR, and TCRdb holds only the in-frame ones, with some missing. Counted here are roughly 25,000 clones, approximately 92% occurring once; the ten biggest clones make up approximately 3%. This CDR3 has 14 residues. Looked up from germline, CDR1 is MDHEN and CDR2 is SYDVKM. With 8 bases removed from V and 0 bases from J, the gap between germline ends came to 11 bases. The source is a human donor in a cohort sampled during active COVID-19. The chain recombines TRBV28 with TRBJ2-1, with D possibly TRBD1 on 6 matching bases. Sequenced sample: peripheral blood. The CDR3 spells CASRGQSSYNEQFF. As DNA, the CDR3 is TGTGCCAGCCGAGGACAGAGCTCCTACAATGAGCAGTTCTTC.